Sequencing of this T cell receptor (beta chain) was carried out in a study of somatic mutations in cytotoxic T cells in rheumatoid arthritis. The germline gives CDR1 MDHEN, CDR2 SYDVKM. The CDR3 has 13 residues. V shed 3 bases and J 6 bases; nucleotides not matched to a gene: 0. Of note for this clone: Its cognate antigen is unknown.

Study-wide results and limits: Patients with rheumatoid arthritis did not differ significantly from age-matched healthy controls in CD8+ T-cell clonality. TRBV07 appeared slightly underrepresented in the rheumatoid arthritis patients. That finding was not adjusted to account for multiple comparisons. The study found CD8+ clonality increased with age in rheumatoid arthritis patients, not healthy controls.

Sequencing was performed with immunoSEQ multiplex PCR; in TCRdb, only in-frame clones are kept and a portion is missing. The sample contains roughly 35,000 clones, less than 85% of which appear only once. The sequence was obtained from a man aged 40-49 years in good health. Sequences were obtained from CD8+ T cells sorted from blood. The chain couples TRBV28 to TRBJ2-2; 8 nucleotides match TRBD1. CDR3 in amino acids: CASSLDRAGELFF. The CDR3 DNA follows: TGTGCCAGCAGTTTGGACAGGGCCGGGGAGCTGTTTTTT.